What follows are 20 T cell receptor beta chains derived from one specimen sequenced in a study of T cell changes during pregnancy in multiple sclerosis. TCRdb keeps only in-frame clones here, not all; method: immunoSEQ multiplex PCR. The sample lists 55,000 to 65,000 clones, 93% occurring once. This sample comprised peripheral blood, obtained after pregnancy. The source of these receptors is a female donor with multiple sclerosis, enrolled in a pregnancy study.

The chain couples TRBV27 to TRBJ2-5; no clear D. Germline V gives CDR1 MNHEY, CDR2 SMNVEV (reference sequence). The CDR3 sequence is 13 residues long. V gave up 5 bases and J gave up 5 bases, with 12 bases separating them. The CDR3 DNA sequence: TGTGCCAGCAGTCGTAAGATTGAGGAGACCCAGTACTTC. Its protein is CASSRKIEETQYF.

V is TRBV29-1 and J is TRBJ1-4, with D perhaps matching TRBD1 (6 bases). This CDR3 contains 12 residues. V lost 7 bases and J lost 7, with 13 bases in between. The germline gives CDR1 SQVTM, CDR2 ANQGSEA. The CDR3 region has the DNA TGCAGCGCCCGTGGGGGGGCTGAAAAACTGTTTTTT. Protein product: CSARGGAEKLFF. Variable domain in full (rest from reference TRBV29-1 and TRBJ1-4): SAVISQKPSRDICQRGTSLTIQCQVDSQVTMMFWYRQQPGQSLTLIATANQGSEATYESGFVIDKFPISRPNLTFSTLTVSNMSPEDSSIYLCSARGGAEKLFFGSGTQLSVL.

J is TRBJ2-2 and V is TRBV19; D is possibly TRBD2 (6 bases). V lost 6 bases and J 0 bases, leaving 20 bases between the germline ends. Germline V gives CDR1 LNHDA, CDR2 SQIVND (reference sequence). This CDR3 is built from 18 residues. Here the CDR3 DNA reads TGTGCCAGTAGCCCTAAGCCCTTACTAGCCGCGAACACCGGGGAGCTGTTTTTT. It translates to CASSPKPLLAANTGELFF.

CDR3 residues: CASSPEVSRSTDTQYF. DNA for the CDR3: TGCGCCAGCAGCCCGGAAGTATCTAGGTCCACAGATACGCAGTATTTT. The rearrangement joins TRBV4-1 to TRBJ2-3; D remains unclear. CDR1 is MGHRA, CDR2 YSYEKL, per germline. Trimming left V 4 bases short and J 2 bases short, with 16 bases between. This CDR3 is built from 16 residues.

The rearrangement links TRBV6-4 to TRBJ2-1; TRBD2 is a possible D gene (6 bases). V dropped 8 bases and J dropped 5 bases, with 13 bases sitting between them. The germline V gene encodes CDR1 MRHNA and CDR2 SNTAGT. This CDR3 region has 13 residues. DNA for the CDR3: TGTGCCAGCGGGACTGGCAATAACAATGAGCAGTTCTTC. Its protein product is CASGTGNNNEQFF.

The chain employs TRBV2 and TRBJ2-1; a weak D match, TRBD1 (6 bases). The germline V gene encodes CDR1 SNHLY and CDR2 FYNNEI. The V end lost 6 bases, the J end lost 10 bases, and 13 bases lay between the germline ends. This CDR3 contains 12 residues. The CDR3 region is CASRPYRDEQFF. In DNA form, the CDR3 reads TGTGCCAGCAGACCATACAGGGACGAGCAGTTCTTC.

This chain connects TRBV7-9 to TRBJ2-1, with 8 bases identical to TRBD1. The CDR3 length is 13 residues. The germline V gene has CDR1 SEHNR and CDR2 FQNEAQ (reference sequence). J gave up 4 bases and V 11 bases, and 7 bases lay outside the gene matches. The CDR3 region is CAHAGQAYNEQFF. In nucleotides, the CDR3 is TGTGCCCATGCGGGACAGGCGTACAATGAGCAGTTCTTC. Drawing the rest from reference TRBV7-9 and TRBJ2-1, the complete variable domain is DTGVSQNPRHKITKRGQNVTFRCDPISEHNRLYWYRQTLGQGPEFLTYFQNEAQLEKSRLLSDRFSAERPKGSFSTLEIQRTEQGDSAMYLCAHAGQAYNEQFFGPGTRLTVL.

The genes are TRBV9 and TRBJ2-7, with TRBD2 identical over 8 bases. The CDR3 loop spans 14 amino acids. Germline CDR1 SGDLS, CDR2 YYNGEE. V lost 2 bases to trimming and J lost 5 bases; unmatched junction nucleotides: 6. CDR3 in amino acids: CASSVGGVKDEQYF. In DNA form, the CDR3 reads TGTGCCAGCAGCGTCGGGGGGGTTAAAGACGAGCAGTACTTC.

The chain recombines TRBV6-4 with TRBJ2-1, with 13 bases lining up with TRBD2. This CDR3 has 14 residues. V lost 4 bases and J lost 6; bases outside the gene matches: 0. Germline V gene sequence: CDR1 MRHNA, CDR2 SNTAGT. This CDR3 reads CASSGLAGGNEQFF. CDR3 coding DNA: TGTGCCAGCAGTGGACTAGCGGGAGGCAATGAGCAGTTCTTC.

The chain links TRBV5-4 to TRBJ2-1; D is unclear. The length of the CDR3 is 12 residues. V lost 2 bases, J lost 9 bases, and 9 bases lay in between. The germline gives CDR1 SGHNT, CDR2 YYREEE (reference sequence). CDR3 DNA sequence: TGTGCCAGCAGCTTTCTTGAGGTTGAGCAGTTCTTC. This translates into CASSFLEVEQFF.

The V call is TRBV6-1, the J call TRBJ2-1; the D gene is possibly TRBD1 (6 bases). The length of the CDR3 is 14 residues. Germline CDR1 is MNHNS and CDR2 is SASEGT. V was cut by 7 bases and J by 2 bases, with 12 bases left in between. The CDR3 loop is CASTHRTAYNEQFF. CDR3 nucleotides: TGTGCCAGCACCCATAGGACAGCCTACAATGAGCAGTTCTTC.

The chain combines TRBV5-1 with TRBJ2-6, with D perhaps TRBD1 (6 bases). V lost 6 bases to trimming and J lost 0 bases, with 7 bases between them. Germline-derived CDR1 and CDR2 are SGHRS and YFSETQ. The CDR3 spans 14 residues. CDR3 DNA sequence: TGCGCCAGCACAGGGGACTCTGGGGCCAACGTCCTGACTTTC. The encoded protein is CASTGDSGANVLTF.

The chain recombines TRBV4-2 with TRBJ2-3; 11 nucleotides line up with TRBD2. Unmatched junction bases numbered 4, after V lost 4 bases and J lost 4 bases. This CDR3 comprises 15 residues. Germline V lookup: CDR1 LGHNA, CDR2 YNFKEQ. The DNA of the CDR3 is TGTGCCAGCAGCCTCTTAGCGGGAGGGCCAGATACGCAGTATTTT. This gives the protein CASSLLAGGPDTQYF.

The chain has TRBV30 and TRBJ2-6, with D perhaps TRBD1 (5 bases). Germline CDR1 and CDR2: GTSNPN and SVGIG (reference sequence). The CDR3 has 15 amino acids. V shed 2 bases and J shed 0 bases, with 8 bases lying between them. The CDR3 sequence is CAWSTDNSGANVLTF. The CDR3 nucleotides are TGTGCCTGGAGTACGGACAACTCTGGGGCCAACGTCCTGACTTTC.

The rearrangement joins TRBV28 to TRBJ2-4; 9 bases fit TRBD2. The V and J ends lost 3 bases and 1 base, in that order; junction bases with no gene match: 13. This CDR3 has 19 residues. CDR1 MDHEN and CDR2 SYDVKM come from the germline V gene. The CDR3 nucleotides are TGTGCCAGCAGTTTCCAGCTAGCGGGGAGAGACGTTGCCAAAAACATTCAGTACTTC. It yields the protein CASSFQLAGRDVAKNIQYF.

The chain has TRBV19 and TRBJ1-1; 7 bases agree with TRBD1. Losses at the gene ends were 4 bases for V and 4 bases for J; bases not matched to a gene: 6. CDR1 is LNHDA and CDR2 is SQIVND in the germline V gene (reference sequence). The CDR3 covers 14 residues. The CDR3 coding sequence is TGTGCCAGTAGTAACAGACAGGGTCCCACTGAAGCTTTCTTT. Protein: CASSNRQGPTEAFF.

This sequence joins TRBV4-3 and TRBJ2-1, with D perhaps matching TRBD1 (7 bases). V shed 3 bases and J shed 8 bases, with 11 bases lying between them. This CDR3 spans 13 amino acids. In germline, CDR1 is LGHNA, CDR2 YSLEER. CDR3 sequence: CASSHGGGYEQFF. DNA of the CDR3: TGCGCCAGCAGCCATGGAGGGGGCTATGAGCAGTTCTTC.

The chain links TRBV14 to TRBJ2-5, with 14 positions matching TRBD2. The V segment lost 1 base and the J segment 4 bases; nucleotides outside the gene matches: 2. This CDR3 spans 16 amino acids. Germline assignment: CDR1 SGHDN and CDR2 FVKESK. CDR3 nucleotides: TGTGCCAGCAGCCAAGGGGGACTAGCGGGAGTAGAGACCCAGTACTTC. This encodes CASSQGGLAGVETQYF.

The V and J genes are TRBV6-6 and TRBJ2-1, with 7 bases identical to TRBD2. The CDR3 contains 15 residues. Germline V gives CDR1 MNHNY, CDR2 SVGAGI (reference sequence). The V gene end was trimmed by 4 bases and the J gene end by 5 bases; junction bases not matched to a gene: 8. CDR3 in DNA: TGTGCCAGCAGTTCAACCGGGAGGCCCAACAATGAGCAGTTCTTC. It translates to CASSSTGRPNNEQFF.

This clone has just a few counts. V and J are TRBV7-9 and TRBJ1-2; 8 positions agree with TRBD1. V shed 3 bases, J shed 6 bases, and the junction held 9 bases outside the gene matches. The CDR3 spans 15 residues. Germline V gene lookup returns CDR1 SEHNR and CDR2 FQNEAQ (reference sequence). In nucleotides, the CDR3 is TGTGCCAGCAGCTTTCCGGGACAGGCTCTAAATGGCTACACCTTC. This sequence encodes CASSFPGQALNGYTF.